The rows below give T cell receptor beta chains drawn from one sample of a study of T-cell reconstitution after alpha-beta-depleted transplantation in children. TCRdb ran MiXCR on the PCR reads and lists one entry per CDR3 protein. The sample yields about 600,000 distinct CDR3 sequences, 10% seen once. Material: PBMCs from the stem cell graft donor, obtained from the stem cell graft. The receptors were gathered from a human donor who donated a stem cell graft to a child with acute myeloid leukemia. CDR3s include the opening cysteine and the closing phenylalanine or tryptophan. D genes are given only for firm matches. For some rows the clone size is stated as once, few or many, or as a class when expanded; others skip it.

d_gene: -; j_gene: TRBJ2-1; v_gene: TRBV11-1; abundance: many; CDR3aa: CASSLWTRSYNEQFF; CDR3nt: TGTGCCAGCAGCTTATGGACTCGATCCTACAATGAGCAGTTCTTC
d_gene: TRBD1; j_gene: TRBJ2-1; v_gene: TRBV18; abundance: -; CDR3aa: CASSPGQGASFSYNEQFF; CDR3nt: TGTGCCAGCTCACCTGGGCAGGGGGCCTCTTTTTCCTACAATGAGCAGTTCTTC
d_gene: -; j_gene: TRBJ2-7; v_gene: TRBV4-3; abundance: -; CDR3aa: CASSQDLSPLSEYF; CDR3nt: TGCGCCAGCAGCCAAGATCTGAGTCCGTTATCGGAGTACTTC
d_gene: TRBD2; j_gene: TRBJ2-3; v_gene: TRBV29-1; abundance: once; CDR3aa: CSVDGQRERRDTQYF; CDR3nt: TGCAGCGTTGACGGGCAGCGGGAGAGGCGAGATACGCAGTATTTT
d_gene: TRBD1; j_gene: TRBJ2-7; v_gene: TRBV7-2; abundance: few; CDR3aa: CASSNPGQQRIPLF; CDR3nt: TGTGCCAGCAGCAATCCGGGACAGCAACGAATCCCCCTCTTC
d_gene: TRBD2; j_gene: TRBJ2-3; v_gene: TRBV20-1; abundance: many; CDR3aa: CSAPTGGLGTWTQYF; CDR3nt: TGCAGTGCTCCCACCGGGGGACTAGGGACCTGGACGCAGTATTTT
d_gene: TRBD2; j_gene: TRBJ2-3; v_gene: TRBV3-1; abundance: -; CDR3aa: CASSPVTAGISTDTQYF; CDR3nt: TGTGCCAGCAGCCCCGTGACAGCGGGAATTAGCACAGATACGCAGTATTTT
d_gene: -; j_gene: TRBJ2-7; v_gene: TRBV20-1; abundance: many; CDR3aa: CSATFQGSEQYF; CDR3nt: TGCAGTGCTACTTTCCAGGGAAGCGAGCAGTACTTC
d_gene: -; j_gene: TRBJ2-1; v_gene: TRBV10-3; abundance: many; CDR3aa: CAIEGTADNEQFF; CDR3nt: TGTGCCATCGAGGGGACGGCCGACAATGAGCAGTTCTTC
d_gene: -; j_gene: TRBJ1-1; v_gene: TRBV20-1; abundance: -; CDR3aa: CSAPYTAWDTEAFF; CDR3nt: TGCAGTGCTCCTTATACCGCCTGGGACACTGAAGCTTTCTTT
d_gene: TRBD2; j_gene: TRBJ2-1; v_gene: TRBV29-1; abundance: few; CDR3aa: CSAGRTSLDEQFF; CDR3nt: TGCAGCGCGGGAAGGACTAGTCTGGATGAGCAGTTCTTC
d_gene: TRBD2; j_gene: TRBJ2-7; v_gene: TRBV29-1; abundance: -; CDR3aa: CSVEPTSGSYEQYF; CDR3nt: TGCAGCGTTGAACCGACTAGCGGCTCCTACGAGCAGTACTTC
d_gene: -; j_gene: TRBJ2-7; v_gene: TRBV30; abundance: few; CDR3aa: CAGGGGLGYEQYF; CDR3nt: TGTGCCGGAGGGGGCGGTCTGGGCTACGAGCAGTACTTC
d_gene: -; j_gene: TRBJ2-1; v_gene: TRBV7-9; abundance: few; CDR3aa: CASREDPYNEQFF; CDR3nt: TGTGCCAGCAGAGAGGACCCCTACAATGAGCAGTTCTTC
d_gene: -; j_gene: TRBJ2-1; v_gene: TRBV12-3/TRBV12-4; abundance: -; CDR3aa: CASSPGTGRNNEQFF; CDR3nt: TGTGCCAGCAGCCCGGGGACCGGGCGCAACAATGAGCAGTTCTTC
d_gene: TRBD2; j_gene: TRBJ2-1; v_gene: TRBV6-5; abundance: -; CDR3aa: CASSLGGRAGDEQFF; CDR3nt: TGTGCCAGCAGTTTGGGCGGGAGGGCCGGAGATGAGCAGTTCTTC
d_gene: -; j_gene: TRBJ2-3; v_gene: TRBV12-3/TRBV12-4; abundance: -; CDR3aa: CASSPRGQQGDTQYF; CDR3nt: TGTGCCAGCAGTCCCAGGGGACAACAAGGAGATACGCAGTATTTT
d_gene: TRBD2; j_gene: TRBJ2-6; v_gene: TRBV5-4; abundance: -; CDR3aa: CASSEGLAGGRGANVLTF; CDR3nt: TGTGCCAGCAGCGAGGGACTAGCGGGAGGGCGAGGGGCCAACGTCCTGACTTTC
d_gene: TRBD2; j_gene: TRBJ2-1; v_gene: TRBV3-1; abundance: -; CDR3aa: CASSQVPAGGPHEQFF; CDR3nt: TGTGCCAGCAGCCAAGTACCAGCGGGAGGGCCCCATGAGCAGTTCTTC
d_gene: TRBD2; j_gene: TRBJ2-3; v_gene: TRBV3-1; abundance: many; CDR3aa: CASRGGIDTQYF; CDR3nt: TGTGCCAGCAGGGGGGGGATCGATACGCAGTATTTT
d_gene: TRBD1; j_gene: TRBJ1-4; v_gene: TRBV3-1; abundance: -; CDR3aa: CASSQAGTGLEDEKLFF; CDR3nt: TGTGCCAGCAGCCAAGCCGGGACAGGACTTGAGGATGAAAAACTGTTTTTT
d_gene: -; j_gene: TRBJ2-7; v_gene: TRBV6-1; abundance: many; CDR3aa: CASSLTGSSYEQYF; CDR3nt: TGTGCCAGCAGCCTGACAGGTAGCTCCTACGAGCAGTACTTC
d_gene: -; j_gene: TRBJ2-5; v_gene: TRBV7-2; abundance: -; CDR3aa: CASSLVSGVGETQYF; CDR3nt: TGTGCCAGCAGCTTAGTGTCAGGGGTGGGGGAGACCCAGTACTTC
d_gene: -; j_gene: TRBJ2-2; v_gene: TRBV20-1; abundance: -; CDR3aa: CSATSERNTGELFF; CDR3nt: TGCAGTGCTACTAGCGAGAGGAACACCGGGGAGCTGTTTTTT
d_gene: -; j_gene: TRBJ2-2; v_gene: TRBV20-1; abundance: -; CDR3aa: CSARDQRTGELFF; CDR3nt: TGCAGTGCTAGAGATCAACGCACCGGGGAGCTGTTTTTT
d_gene: -; j_gene: TRBJ1-5; v_gene: TRBV19; abundance: -; CDR3aa: CASSMGDLFSNQPQHF; CDR3nt: TGTGCCAGTAGTATGGGGGACCTTTTCTCAAATCAGCCCCAGCATTTT
d_gene: -; j_gene: TRBJ2-7; v_gene: TRBV7-2; abundance: few; CDR3aa: CASSLANLSQGGKQYF; CDR3nt: TGTGCCAGCAGCTTAGCAAATTTGTCACAGGGAGGAAAGCAGTACTTC
d_gene: -; j_gene: TRBJ1-1; v_gene: TRBV28; abundance: few; CDR3aa: CASSLLTKGTEAFF; CDR3nt: TGTGCCAGCAGTTTGTTGACCAAAGGCACTGAAGCTTTCTTT
d_gene: TRBD1; j_gene: TRBJ2-2; v_gene: TRBV4-2; abundance: -; CDR3aa: CANSQLTGQGGGELFF; CDR3nt: TGTGCCAACAGCCAGCTAACGGGACAGGGAGGCGGGGAGCTGTTTTTT
d_gene: -; j_gene: TRBJ2-7; v_gene: TRBV6-5; abundance: many; CDR3aa: CASSYPAARASYEQYF; CDR3nt: TGTGCCAGCAGTTACCCCGCGGCTAGGGCTTCCTACGAGCAGTACTTC
d_gene: -; j_gene: TRBJ1-6; v_gene: TRBV5-1; abundance: few; CDR3aa: CASSSQGWNSPLHF; CDR3nt: TGCGCCAGCAGCTCGCAGGGATGGAATTCACCCCTCCACTTT
d_gene: TRBD1; j_gene: TRBJ2-5; v_gene: TRBV7-3; abundance: few; CDR3aa: CASSPTGIEETQYF; CDR3nt: TGTGCCAGCAGCCCGACAGGGATAGAGGAGACCCAGTACTTC
d_gene: -; j_gene: TRBJ2-7; v_gene: TRBV7-2; abundance: few; CDR3aa: CASSLVWGGASYEQYF; CDR3nt: TGTGCCAGCAGCTTAGTGTGGGGCGGTGCCTCCTACGAGCAGTACTTC
d_gene: TRBD2; j_gene: TRBJ2-1; v_gene: TRBV5-1; abundance: many; CDR3aa: CASSSGLAEANEQFF; CDR3nt: TGCGCCAGCAGCTCCGGACTAGCGGAGGCCAATGAGCAGTTCTTC
d_gene: TRBD1; j_gene: TRBJ2-2; v_gene: TRBV7-9; abundance: -; CDR3aa: CASPGDREGTGELFF; CDR3nt: TGTGCCAGCCCCGGAGACAGGGAAGGCACCGGGGAGCTGTTTTTT
d_gene: TRBD1; j_gene: TRBJ2-1; v_gene: TRBV7-3; abundance: few; CDR3aa: CASSLRQGWDNEQFF; CDR3nt: TGTGCCAGCAGCTTAAGACAGGGATGGGACAATGAGCAGTTCTTC
d_gene: -; j_gene: TRBJ1-6; v_gene: TRBV3-1; abundance: many; CDR3aa: CASFSGRLNSPLHF; CDR3nt: TGTGCCAGCTTTTCGGGACGACTGAATTCACCCCTCCACTTT
d_gene: TRBD1; j_gene: TRBJ1-1; v_gene: TRBV6-2/TRBV6-3; abundance: many; CDR3aa: CASSRRGQVPEAFF; CDR3nt: TGTGCCAGCAGTCGCAGGGGGCAGGTGCCTGAAGCTTTCTTT
d_gene: TRBD2; j_gene: TRBJ2-7; v_gene: TRBV28; abundance: few; CDR3aa: CASSALGLAGGEQYF; CDR3nt: TGTGCCAGCAGCGCGTTGGGACTAGCGGGTGGCGAGCAGTACTTC
d_gene: -; j_gene: TRBJ1-1; v_gene: TRBV5-1; abundance: -; CDR3aa: CASSWGPINTEAFF; CDR3nt: TGCGCCAGCAGCTGGGGACCAATAAACACTGAAGCTTTCTTT